This TCR beta chain derives from a study of T cell responses to AZD1222 COVID-19 vaccine. V was shortened by 6 bases and J by 6 bases, with 11 bases between the two germline ends. Germline CDR1 reads SGDLS; CDR2 reads YYNGEE. The CDR3 is 12 amino acids. Generated by immunoSEQ multiplex PCR, the TCRdb table keeps only in-frame clones and is missing some. The sample yields about 120,000 clones, 75% to 90% seen once. The material sequenced was peripheral blood, taken on day 0 of AZD1222 vaccination. The chain couples TRBV9 to TRBJ2-3, with D uncertain. This receptor was taken from an adult in good health. The CDR3 sequence: CASTDEGDTQYF. The CDR3 bases are TGTGCCAGCACCGATGAAGGGGATACGCAGTATTTT.